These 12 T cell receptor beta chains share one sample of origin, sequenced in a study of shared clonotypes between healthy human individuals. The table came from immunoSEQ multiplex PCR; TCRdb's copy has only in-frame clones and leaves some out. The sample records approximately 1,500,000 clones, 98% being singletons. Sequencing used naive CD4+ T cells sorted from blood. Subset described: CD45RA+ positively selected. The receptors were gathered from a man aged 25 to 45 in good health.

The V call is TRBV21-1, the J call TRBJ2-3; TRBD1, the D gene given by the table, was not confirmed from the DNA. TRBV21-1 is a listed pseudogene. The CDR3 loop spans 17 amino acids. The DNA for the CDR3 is TGTGCCAGCAGCGACTGGGACAGGGGGCGCAGGACAGATACGCAGTATTTT. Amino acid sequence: CASSDWDRGRRTDTQYF.

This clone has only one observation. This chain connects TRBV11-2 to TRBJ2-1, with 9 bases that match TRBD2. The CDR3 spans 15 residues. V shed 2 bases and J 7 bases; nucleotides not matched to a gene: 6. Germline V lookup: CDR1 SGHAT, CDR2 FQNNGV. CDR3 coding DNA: TGTGCCAGCAGCTTAAGCGGGAGGAATGGGAATGAGCAGTTCTTC. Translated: CASSLSGRNGNEQFF.

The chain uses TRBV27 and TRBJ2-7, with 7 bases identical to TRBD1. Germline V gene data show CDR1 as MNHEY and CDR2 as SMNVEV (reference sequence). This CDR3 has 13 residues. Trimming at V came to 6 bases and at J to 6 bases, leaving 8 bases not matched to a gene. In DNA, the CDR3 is TGTGCCAGCAGGGATGTACAGGGGTTCGAGCAGTACTTC. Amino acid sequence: CASRDVQGFEQYF.

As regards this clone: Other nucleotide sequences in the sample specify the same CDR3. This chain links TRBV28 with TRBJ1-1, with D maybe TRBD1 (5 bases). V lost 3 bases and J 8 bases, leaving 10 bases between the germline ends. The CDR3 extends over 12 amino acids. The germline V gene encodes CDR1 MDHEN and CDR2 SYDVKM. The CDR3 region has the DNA TGTGCCAGCAGTTTGAGGGGTGTAGAAGCTTTCTTT. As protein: CASSLRGVEAFF.

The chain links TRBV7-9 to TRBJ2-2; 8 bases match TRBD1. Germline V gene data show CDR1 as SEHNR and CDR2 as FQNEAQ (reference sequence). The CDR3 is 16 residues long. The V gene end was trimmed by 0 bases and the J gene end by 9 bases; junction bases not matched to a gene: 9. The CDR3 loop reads CASSLARGQGNWELFF. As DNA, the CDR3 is TGTGCCAGCAGCTTAGCGCGAGGACAGGGTAATTGGGAGCTGTTTTTT.

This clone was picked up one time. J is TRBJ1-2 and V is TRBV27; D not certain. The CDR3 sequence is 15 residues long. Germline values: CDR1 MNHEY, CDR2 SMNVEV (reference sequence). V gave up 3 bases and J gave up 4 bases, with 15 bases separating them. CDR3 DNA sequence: TGTGCCAGCAGTTTCTCACCAAGCAGACTCTATGGCTACACCTTC. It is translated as CASSFSPSRLYGYTF.

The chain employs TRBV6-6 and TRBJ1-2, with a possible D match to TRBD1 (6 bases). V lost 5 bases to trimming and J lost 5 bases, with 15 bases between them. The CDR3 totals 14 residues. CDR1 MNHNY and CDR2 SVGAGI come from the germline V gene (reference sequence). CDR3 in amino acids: CASSARQGPYGYTF. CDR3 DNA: TGTGCCAGCAGTGCCCGTCAGGGGCCGTATGGCTACACCTTC.

The CDR3 DNA sequence: TGTGCCAGCAGCTTGGTCCAGCCATACTCCTACGAGCAGTACTTC. Its protein product is CASSLVQPYSYEQYF. The chain uses TRBV5-6 and TRBJ2-7; no clear D gene. This CDR3 comprises 15 residues. Looked up from germline, CDR1 is SGHDT and CDR2 is YYEEEE. Trimming removed 0 bases from V and 0 bases from J, with 10 bases in between. Full variable domain (rest looked up from reference TRBV5-6 and TRBJ2-7): DAGVTQSPTHLIKTRGQQVTLRCSPKSGHDTVSWYQQALGQGPQFIFQYYEEEERQRGNFPDRFSGHQFPNYSSELNVNALLLGDSALYLCASSLVQPYSYEQYFGPGTRLTVT.

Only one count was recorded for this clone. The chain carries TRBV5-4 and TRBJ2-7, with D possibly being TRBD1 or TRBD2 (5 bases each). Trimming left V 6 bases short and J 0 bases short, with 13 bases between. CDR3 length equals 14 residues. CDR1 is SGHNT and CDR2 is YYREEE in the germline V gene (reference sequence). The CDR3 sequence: CASIGEKNSYEQYF. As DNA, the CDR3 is TGTGCCAGCATAGGGGAGAAGAACTCCTACGAGCAGTACTTC.

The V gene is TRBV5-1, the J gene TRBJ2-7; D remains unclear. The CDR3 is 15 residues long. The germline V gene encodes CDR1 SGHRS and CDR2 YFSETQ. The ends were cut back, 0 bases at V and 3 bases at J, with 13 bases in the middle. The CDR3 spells CASSLVSGGVYEQYF. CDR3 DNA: TGCGCCAGCAGCTTGGTGTCAGGTGGGGTCTACGAGCAGTACTTC.

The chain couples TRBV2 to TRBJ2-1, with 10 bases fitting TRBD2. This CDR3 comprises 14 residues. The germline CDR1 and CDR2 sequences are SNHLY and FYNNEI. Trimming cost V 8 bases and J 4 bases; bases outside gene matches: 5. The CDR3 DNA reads TGTGCCAGCGAACGGACTAGCGGTTACAATGAGCAGTTCTTC. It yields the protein CASERTSGYNEQFF.

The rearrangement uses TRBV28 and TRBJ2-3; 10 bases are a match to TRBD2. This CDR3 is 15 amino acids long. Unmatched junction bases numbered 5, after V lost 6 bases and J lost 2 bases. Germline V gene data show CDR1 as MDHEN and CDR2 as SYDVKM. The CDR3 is CASSGTSENTDTQYF. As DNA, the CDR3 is TGTGCCAGCAGCGGGACTAGCGAAAACACAGATACGCAGTATTTT.